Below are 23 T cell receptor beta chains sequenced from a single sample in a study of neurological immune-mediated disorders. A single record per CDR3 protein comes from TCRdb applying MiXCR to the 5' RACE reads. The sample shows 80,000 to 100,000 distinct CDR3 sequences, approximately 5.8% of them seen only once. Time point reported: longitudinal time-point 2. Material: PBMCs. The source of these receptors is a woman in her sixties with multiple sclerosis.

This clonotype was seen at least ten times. CDR3 bases: TGCGCCAGCAGCAGTATTGGGGCCAACGTCCTGACTTTC. Amino acids: CASSSIGANVLTF. The chain has TRBV5-1 and TRBJ2-6; no clear D. Germline V lookup: CDR1 SGHRS, CDR2 YFSETQ. The CDR3 consists of 13 residues. With 4 bases removed from V and 3 bases from J, the gap between germline ends came to 5 bases.

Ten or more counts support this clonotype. Written as DNA, the CDR3 is TGTGCCGGAAAGAGGACTAGCGGTCCCAATGAGCAGTTCTTC. It specifies CAGKRTSGPNEQFF. The chain is built from TRBV7-9 and TRBJ2-1, with 10 bases aligning to TRBD2. Losses at the gene ends were 11 bases for V and 6 bases for J; bases not matched to a gene: 10. The CDR3 extends over 14 amino acids. Germline CDR1 SEHNR, CDR2 FQNEAQ (reference sequence).

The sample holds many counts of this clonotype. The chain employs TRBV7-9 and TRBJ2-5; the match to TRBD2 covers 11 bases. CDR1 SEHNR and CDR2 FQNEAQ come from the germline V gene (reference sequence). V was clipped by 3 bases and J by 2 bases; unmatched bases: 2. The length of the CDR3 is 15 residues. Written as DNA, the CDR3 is TGTGCCAGCAGCTTCCGACTAGCGGGGCAAGAGACCCAGTACTTC. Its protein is CASSFRLAGQETQYF.

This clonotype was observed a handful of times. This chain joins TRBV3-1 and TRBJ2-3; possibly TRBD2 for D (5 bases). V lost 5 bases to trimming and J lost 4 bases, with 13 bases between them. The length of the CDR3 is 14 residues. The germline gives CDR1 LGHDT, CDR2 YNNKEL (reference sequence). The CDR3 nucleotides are TGTGCCAGCAGCAAACTAGTAAGGGCAGATACGCAGTATTTT. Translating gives CASSKLVRADTQYF.

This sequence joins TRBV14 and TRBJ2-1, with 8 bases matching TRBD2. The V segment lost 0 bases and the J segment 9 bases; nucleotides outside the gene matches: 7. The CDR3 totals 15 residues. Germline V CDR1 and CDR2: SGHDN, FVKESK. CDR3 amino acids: CASSQDVGGGSEQFF. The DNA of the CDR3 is TGTGCCAGCAGCCAAGATGTCGGGGGGGGCAGTGAGCAGTTCTTC.

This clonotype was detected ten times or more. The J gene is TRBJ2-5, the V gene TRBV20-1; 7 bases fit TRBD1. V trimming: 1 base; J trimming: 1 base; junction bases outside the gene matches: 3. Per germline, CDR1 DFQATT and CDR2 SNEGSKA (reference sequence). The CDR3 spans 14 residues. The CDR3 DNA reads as TGCAGTGCTAGAGTCCGACAGGGCCAAGAGACCCAGTACTTC. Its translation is CSARVRQGQETQYF.

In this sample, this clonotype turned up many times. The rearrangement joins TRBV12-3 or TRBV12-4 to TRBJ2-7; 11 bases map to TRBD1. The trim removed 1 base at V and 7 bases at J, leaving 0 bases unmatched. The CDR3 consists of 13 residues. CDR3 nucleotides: TGTGCCAGCAGTTTAGGGGACAGGGGGGAGCAGTACTTC. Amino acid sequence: CASSLGDRGEQYF.

Written as DNA, the CDR3 is TGCGCCAGCAGCTTGTCGGTGCGTGGCCGGGGGGGTAACAATGAGCAGTTCTTC. Protein: CASSLSVRGRGGNNEQFF. The chain has TRBV5-1 and TRBJ2-1; 8 bases are a match to TRBD2. The CDR3 spans 18 residues. The germline CDR1 and CDR2 sequences are SGHRS and YFSETQ. The J segment lost 5 bases and the V segment lost 1 base, leaving 14 bases of the junction unmatched. Supplemented by reference TRBV5-1 and TRBJ2-1, the full variable domain reads KAGVTQTPRYLIKTRGQQVTLSCSPISGHRSVSWYQQTPGQGLQFLFEYFSETQRNKGNFPGRFSGRQFSNSRSEMNVSTLELGDSALYLCASSLSVRGRGGNNEQFFGPGTRLTVL.

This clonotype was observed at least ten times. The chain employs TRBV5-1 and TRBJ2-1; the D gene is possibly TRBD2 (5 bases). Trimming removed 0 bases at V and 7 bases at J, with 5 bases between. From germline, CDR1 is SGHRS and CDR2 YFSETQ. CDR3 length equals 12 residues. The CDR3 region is CASSLGLNEQFF. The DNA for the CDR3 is TGCGCCAGCAGCTTGGGACTAAATGAGCAGTTCTTC. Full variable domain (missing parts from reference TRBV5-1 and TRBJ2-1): KAGVTQTPRYLIKTRGQQVTLSCSPISGHRSVSWYQQTPGQGLQFLFEYFSETQRNKGNFPGRFSGRQFSNSRSEMNVSTLELGDSALYLCASSLGLNEQFFGPGTRLTVL.

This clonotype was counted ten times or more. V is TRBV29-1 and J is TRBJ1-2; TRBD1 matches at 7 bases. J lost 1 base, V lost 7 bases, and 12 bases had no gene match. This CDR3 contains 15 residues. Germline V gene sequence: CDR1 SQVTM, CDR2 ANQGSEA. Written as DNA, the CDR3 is TGCAGCGCTCCCGACAGGGTCGGCGGTAACTATGGCTACACCTTC. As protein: CSAPDRVGGNYGYTF.

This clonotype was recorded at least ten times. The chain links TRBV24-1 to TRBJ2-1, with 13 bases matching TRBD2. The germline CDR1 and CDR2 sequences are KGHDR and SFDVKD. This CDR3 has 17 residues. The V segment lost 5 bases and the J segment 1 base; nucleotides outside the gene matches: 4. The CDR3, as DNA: TGTGCCACCAGTGGACTAGCGGGAGGTAGGTCCTACAATGAGCAGTTCTTC. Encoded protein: CATSGLAGGRSYNEQFF.

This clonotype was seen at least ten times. CDR3 DNA: TGCGCCAGCAGCTTGCTGGATAACTATGGCTACACCTTC. Translating it yields CASSLLDNYGYTF. The V call is TRBV5-1, the J call TRBJ1-2; D gene unclear. The germline gives CDR1 SGHRS, CDR2 YFSETQ. The CDR3 totals 13 residues. Trimming stripped 1 base from V and 1 base from J, with 5 bases between. Combining the CDR3 with reference TRBV5-1 and TRBJ1-2 gives the whole variable domain KAGVTQTPRYLIKTRGQQVTLSCSPISGHRSVSWYQQTPGQGLQFLFEYFSETQRNKGNFPGRFSGRQFSNSRSEMNVSTLELGDSALYLCASSLLDNYGYTFGSGTRLTVV.

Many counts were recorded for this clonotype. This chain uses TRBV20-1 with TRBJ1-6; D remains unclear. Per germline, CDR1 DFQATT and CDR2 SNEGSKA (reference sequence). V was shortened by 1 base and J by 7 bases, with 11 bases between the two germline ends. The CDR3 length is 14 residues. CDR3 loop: CSARADLYNSPLHF. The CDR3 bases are TGCAGTGCTAGAGCGGACCTTTACAATTCACCCCTCCACTTT.

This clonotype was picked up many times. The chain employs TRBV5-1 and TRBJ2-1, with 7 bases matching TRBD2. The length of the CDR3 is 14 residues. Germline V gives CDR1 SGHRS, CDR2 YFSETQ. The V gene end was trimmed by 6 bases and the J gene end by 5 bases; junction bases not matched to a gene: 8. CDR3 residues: CASKKRGVDNEQFF. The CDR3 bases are TGCGCCAGCAAGAAACGGGGGGTCGACAATGAGCAGTTCTTC.

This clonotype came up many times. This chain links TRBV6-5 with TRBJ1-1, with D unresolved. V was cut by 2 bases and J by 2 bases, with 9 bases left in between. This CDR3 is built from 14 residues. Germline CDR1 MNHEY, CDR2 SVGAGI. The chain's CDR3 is CASSYGQINTEAFF. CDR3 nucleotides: TGTGCCAGCAGTTACGGGCAGATCAACACTGAAGCTTTCTTT.

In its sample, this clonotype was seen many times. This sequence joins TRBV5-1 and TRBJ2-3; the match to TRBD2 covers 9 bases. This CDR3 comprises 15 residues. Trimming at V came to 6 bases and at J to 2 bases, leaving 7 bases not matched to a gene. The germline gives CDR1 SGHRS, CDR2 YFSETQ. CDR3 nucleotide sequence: TGCGCCAGCAAAGTGGAGCGGGGGGCCACAGATACGCAGTATTTT. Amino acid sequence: CASKVERGATDTQYF.

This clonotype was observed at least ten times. This chain's CDR3 is CASSQDGIGGNEQFF. The DNA for the CDR3 is TGTGCCAGCAGCCAAGATGGGATAGGGGGCAATGAGCAGTTCTTC. The chain carries TRBV3-1 and TRBJ2-1; maybe TRBD1 (6 bases). The CDR3 length is 15 residues. Trimming removed 0 bases at V and 6 bases at J, with 12 bases between. Germline CDR1 is LGHDT and CDR2 is YNNKEL (reference sequence).

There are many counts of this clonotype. CDR3 amino acids: CASTYSWGSGNTIYF. In nucleotides, the CDR3 is TGTGCCAGCACCTACAGTTGGGGGTCCGGAAACACCATATATTTT. The chain links TRBV6-5 to TRBJ1-3; maybe TRBD1 (5 bases). The CDR3 totals 15 residues. The V end was cut by 7 bases, the J end by 4 bases, with 17 bases between. Germline CDR1 reads MNHEY; CDR2 reads SVGAGI.

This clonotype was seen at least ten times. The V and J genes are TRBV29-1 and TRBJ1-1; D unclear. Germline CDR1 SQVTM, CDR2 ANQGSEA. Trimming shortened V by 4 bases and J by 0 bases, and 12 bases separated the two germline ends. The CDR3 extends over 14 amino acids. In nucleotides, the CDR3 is TGCAGCGTTGCCCTCATCGCAGTGAACACTGAAGCTTTCTTT. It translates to CSVALIAVNTEAFF.

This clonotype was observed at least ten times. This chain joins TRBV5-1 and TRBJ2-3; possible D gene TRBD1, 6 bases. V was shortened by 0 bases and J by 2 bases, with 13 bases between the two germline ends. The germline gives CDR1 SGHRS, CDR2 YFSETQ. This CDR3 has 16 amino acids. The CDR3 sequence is CASSLGARDTTDTQYF. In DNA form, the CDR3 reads TGCGCCAGCAGCTTGGGAGCCAGGGACACCACAGATACGCAGTATTTT.

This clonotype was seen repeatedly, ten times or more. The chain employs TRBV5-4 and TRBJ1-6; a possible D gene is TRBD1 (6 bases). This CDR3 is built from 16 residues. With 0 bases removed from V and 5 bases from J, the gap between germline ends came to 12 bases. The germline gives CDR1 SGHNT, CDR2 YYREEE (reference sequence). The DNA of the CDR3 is TGTGCCAGCAGCTTGGCGCCCCAGGGGAATAATTCACCCCTCCACTTT. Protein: CASSLAPQGNNSPLHF.

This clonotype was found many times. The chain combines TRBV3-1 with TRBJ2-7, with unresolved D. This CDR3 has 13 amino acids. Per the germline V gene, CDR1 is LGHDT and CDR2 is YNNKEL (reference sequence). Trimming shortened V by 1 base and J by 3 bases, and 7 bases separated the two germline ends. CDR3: CASSQGVFYEQYF. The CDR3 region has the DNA TGTGCCAGCAGCCAAGGCGTCTTCTACGAGCAGTACTTC.

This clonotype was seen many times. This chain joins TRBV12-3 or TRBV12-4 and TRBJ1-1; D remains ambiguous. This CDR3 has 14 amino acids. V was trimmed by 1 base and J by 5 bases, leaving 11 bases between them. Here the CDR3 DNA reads TGTGCCAGCAGTTTAGAGAACGCGGGTACTGAAGCTTTCTTT. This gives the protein CASSLENAGTEAFF.